This entry is about one T cell receptor (beta chain). The data belong to a study of blood T cell repertoires in COVID-19. At the level of the study: The samples span acute and convalescent COVID-19 from the United States, Italy and Spain.

The CDR3 covers 16 residues. V lost 2 bases to trimming and J lost 7 bases, with 17 bases between them. Germline V gene data show CDR1 as ENHRY and CDR2 as SYGVKD. Original analysis: By means of reference gene primer amplification, nucleated cell counts were estimated. TCRdb's table, derived via immunoSEQ multiplex PCR, lists solely in-frame clones and lacks some. The V and J calls and the clone size are those of that table, but D and trimming were determined from the DNA. There are around 31,000 clones in the sample; 85% to 90% occur only once, and 25% to 30% lies in the top ten. Sequenced sample: peripheral blood. The source of this sequence is an elderly man with acute or convalescent COVID-19. The gene calls are TRBV10-3 and TRBJ2-2; tentatively, D is TRBD1 (7 bases). CDR3 loop: CAISEGGTAVVGELFF. The CDR3 DNA sequence: TGTGCCATCAGTGAGGGGGGGACAGCTGTAGTCGGGGAGCTGTTTTTT.